This T cell receptor (beta chain) was retrieved from a study of cytomegalovirus exposure and HLA in healthy donors. To note about this clone: What it recognizes is unknown.

Study-wide points: Further analysis, carried out later, found HLA-associated TCR beta chains more clonally expanded than equally common other chains. The sole available immune exposure information was CMV serostatus.

Primers for the PCR totalled 60 Vbeta and 13 Jbeta. Produced via immunoSEQ multiplex PCR; TCRdb's table is partial and in-frame only. The repertoire holds about 200,000 clones, with 65% to 85% as singletons. There are 13 residues in the CDR3. V lost 6 bases, J lost 0 bases, and 9 bases lay in between. Germline lookup yields CDR1 MDHEN and CDR2 SYDVKM. The rearrangement uses TRBV28 and TRBJ2-7, with D uncertain. This sequence was found in a man in his forties or fifties in good health and CMV-seronegative. Sequences were obtained from PBMCs. For the CDR3, the DNA is TGTGCCAGCAGGGAGTTCCGCTCCTACGAGCAGTACTTC. Encoded protein: CASREFRSYEQYF.